This passage covers 17 T cell receptor beta chains from one sample sequenced in a study of shared clonotypes between healthy human individuals. Naive CD8 cells lacked CD45RO, underwent positive selection for CCR7 and left out terminally differentiated effector memory CD45RA+ cells. The assay was immunoSEQ multiplex PCR, and TCRdb's table has in-frame clones only and misses some. The sample includes roughly 2,000,000 clones, around 93% seen only once; the top ten take around 1.7%. Material for sequencing was naive CD8+ T cells from PBMCs. The receptors originated from a man aged 18 to 29 in good health. Some clones in this sample may be carry-over from other donors' samples.

CDR3: CATSARDSRETQYF. CDR3 nucleotides: TGTGCCACCAGCGCCCGGGACAGTAGGGAGACCCAGTACTTC. The chain employs TRBV15 and TRBJ2-5; 7 bases agree with TRBD1. This CDR3 is built from 14 residues. CDR1 and CDR2 (germline): LNHNV, YYDKDF (reference sequence). Germline trimming cut 5 bases from V and 5 bases from J; bases unmatched to any gene: 8.

The CDR3 DNA reads as TGTGCCAGCAGTTTTCGAGAGTCCTACGAGCAGTACTTC. It is translated as CASSFRESYEQYF. V gene TRBV28 combines with J gene TRBJ2-7; D gene uncertain. The CDR3 contains 13 residues. The V end was cut by 3 bases, the J end by 1 base, with 7 bases between. Germline CDR1 MDHEN, CDR2 SYDVKM.

Details on this clone: Other DNA variants within this sample encode the same CDR3. This chain links TRBV19 with TRBJ2-7, with 9 positions matching TRBD1. This CDR3 region has 14 residues. Germline V CDR1 and CDR2: LNHDA, SQIVND (reference sequence). The trim removed 4 bases at V and 3 bases at J, leaving 4 bases unmatched. DNA for the CDR3: TGTGCCAGTAGTACCGGGACAGGGAACTACGAGCAGTACTTC. Translated: CASSTGTGNYEQYF.

This rearrangement joins TRBV28 to TRBJ1-3; 8 bases fit TRBD1. The V gene end was trimmed by 3 bases and the J gene end by 8 bases; junction bases not matched to a gene: 6. Germline lookup yields CDR1 MDHEN and CDR2 SYDVKM. This CDR3 spans 14 amino acids. The DNA for the CDR3 is TGTGCCAGCAGTTTGTGGGACAGGAGAGACACCATATATTTT. This translates into CASSLWDRRDTIYF.

The chain recombines TRBV30 with TRBJ2-7; maybe TRBD2 (5 bases). V was cut by 5 bases and J by 0 bases, with 14 bases left in between. The CDR3 is 14 residues long. Germline V gene sequence: CDR1 GTSNPN, CDR2 SVGIG (reference sequence). CDR3 nucleotides: TGTGCCTGGGGTGGACTTTCCGGCTCCTACGAGCAGTACTTC. Protein product: CAWGGLSGSYEQYF.

This chain links TRBV5-6 with TRBJ2-3; perhaps TRBD2 as D (6 bases). Germline CDR1 reads SGHDT; CDR2 reads YYEEEE. V was pared by 4 bases and J by 1 base, with 25 bases between. The CDR3 extends over 19 amino acids. CDR3 sequence reads: CASSPYPSLARVGTDTQYF. Written as DNA, the CDR3 is TGTGCCAGCAGCCCCTACCCTTCACTAGCACGGGTCGGCACAGATACGCAGTATTTT.

This chain uses TRBV10-3 with TRBJ1-1; the D is unclear. Per germline, CDR1 ENHRY and CDR2 SYGVKD. The CDR3 is 15 amino acids. V lost 2 bases, J lost 4 bases, and 14 bases lay in between. In DNA form, the CDR3 reads TGTGCCATCAGTGAGGCCGGTGTGGGTTTCACTGAAGCTTTCTTT. Translated, it gives CAISEAGVGFTEAFF.

The genes are TRBV19 and TRBJ1-1; D is undetermined. The CDR3 sequence is 11 residues long. The germline V gene has CDR1 LNHDA and CDR2 SQIVND (reference sequence). V dropped 3 bases and J dropped 7 bases, with 6 bases sitting between them. As DNA, the CDR3 is TGTGCCAGTAGTATTCGGTTTGAAGCTTTCTTT. This encodes CASSIRFEAFF.

The chain is built from TRBV19 and TRBJ2-4; 10 nucleotides match TRBD2. Germline V gives CDR1 LNHDA, CDR2 SQIVND (reference sequence). Trimming cost V 7 bases and J 1 base; bases outside gene matches: 13. The CDR3 is 18 residues long. The CDR3 DNA is TGTGCCAGTACTTCAGGGACTAGCGTTAGTGGGGCCAAAAACATTCAGTACTTC. Its translation is CASTSGTSVSGAKNIQYF.

The rearrangement joins TRBV2 to TRBJ1-2, with D possibly matching TRBD1 (5 bases). In germline, CDR1 is SNHLY, CDR2 FYNNEI. Trimming shortened V by 0 bases and J by 8 bases, and 13 bases separated the two germline ends. This CDR3 region has 14 residues. The CDR3 reads CASSEARRADGYTF. CDR3 nucleotide sequence: TGTGCCAGCAGTGAAGCGCGCAGGGCTGACGGCTACACCTTC.

J is TRBJ2-7 and V is TRBV18, with TRBD2 matching over 11 bases. Unmatched junction bases numbered 6, after V lost 6 bases and J lost 2 bases. The CDR3 totals 15 residues. In germline, CDR1 is KGHSH, CDR2 LQKENI. The CDR3 loop is CASSRGTSGAYEQYF. The CDR3 bases are TGTGCCAGCTCCCGAGGGACTAGCGGCGCCTACGAGCAGTACTTC. Full variable domain (outside the CDR3, taken from reference TRBV18 and TRBJ2-7): NAGVMQNPRHLVRRRGQEARLRCSPMKGHSHVYWYRQLPEEGLKFMVYLQKENIIDESGMPKERFSAEFPKEGPSILRIQQVVRGDSAAYFCASSRGTSGAYEQYFGPGTRLTVT.

This chain uses TRBV4-3 with TRBJ2-3, with 10 positions matching TRBD2. After removal of 0 bases from V and 5 bases from J, the junction contained 5 bases not matched to a gene. The CDR3 has 16 residues. Looked up from germline, CDR1 is LGHNA and CDR2 is YSLEER. The CDR3 DNA reads TGCGCCAGCAGCCAAGATGGCCTAGCGGGAGTAGATACGCAGTATTTT. It specifies CASSQDGLAGVDTQYF.

This rearrangement joins TRBV6-1 to TRBJ1-2; TRBD1 agrees at 7 bases. The CDR3 length is 14 residues. J was trimmed by 3 bases and V by 5 bases; bases with no gene match: 6. Germline CDR1 is MNHNS and CDR2 is SASEGT. The CDR3 nucleotides read TGTGCCAGCAGTCTAACCGGGACAGACTATGGCTACACCTTC. Protein: CASSLTGTDYGYTF.

This chain joins TRBV1 and TRBJ2-4; TRBD2 is the table's D call, not checked against the DNA. TRBV1 is a documented pseudogene. This CDR3 comprises 17 residues. As DNA, the CDR3 is TGCACCAGCAGCCCGACGAACAAGCGTAGAGCCAAAAACATTCAGTACTTC. Its protein product is CTSSPTNKRRAKNIQYF.

J is TRBJ2-3 and V is TRBV7-6; 7 positions match TRBD1. Germline V gives CDR1 SGHVS, CDR2 FNYEAQ. There are 15 residues in the CDR3. V lost 1 base, J lost 4 bases, and 5 bases stayed unmatched. The CDR3 region has the DNA TGTGCCAGCAGCTTAGTGGCAGGGGGTGCAGATACGCAGTATTTT. Amino acids: CASSLVAGGADTQYF. Combining the CDR3 with reference TRBV7-6 and TRBJ2-3 gives the whole variable domain GAGVSQSPRYKVTKRGQDVALRCDPISGHVSLYWYRQALGQGPEFLTYFNYEAQQDKSGLPNDRFSAERPEGSISTLTIQRTEQRDSAMYRCASSLVAGGADTQYFGPGTRLTVL.

The rearrangement joins TRBV6-5 to TRBJ2-7; 12 bases are a match to TRBD2. The CDR3 has 15 amino acids. J lost 6 bases, V lost 8 bases, and 11 bases had no gene match. CDR1 MNHEY and CDR2 SVGAGI come from the germline V gene. CDR3 amino acids: CASYPSGRGGGEQYF. The CDR3, as DNA: TGTGCCAGCTATCCTAGCGGGAGGGGGGGCGGCGAGCAGTACTTC.

V and J are TRBV5-1 and TRBJ2-7; 8 bases agree with TRBD2. With 4 bases clipped from V and 0 bases from J, the junction kept 3 bases outside the gene matches. This CDR3 is built from 14 residues. Per the germline V gene, CDR1 is SGHRS and CDR2 is YFSETQ. CDR3 residues: CASSQRELSYEQYF. CDR3 sequence (DNA): TGCGCCAGCAGCCAGCGGGAGCTCTCCTACGAGCAGTACTTC.